The present TCR beta chain was sequenced within a study of PD-1 blockade in classical Hodgkin lymphoma. Assay used: immunoSEQ multiplex PCR; TCRdb lists only in-frame clones, some missing. The top ten hold 6% to 8.5% of the sample, which has about 21,000 clones, 80% seen once. Time point reported: cycle 4 day 1 (C4D1), after more than 5 weeks of nivolumab. There was relapse after autologous stem cell transplantation in every patient, and there was variation in brentuximab vedotin exposure. Looked up from germline, CDR1 is SQVTM and CDR2 is ANQGSEA. The J segment lost 4 bases and the V segment lost 4 bases, leaving 4 bases of the junction unmatched. The CDR3 consists of 12 residues.

This receptor was taken from a human donor with classical Hodgkin lymphoma. Specimen: peripheral blood mononuclear cells (PBMCs), collected before the fourth cycle of nivolumab. The chain uses TRBV29-1 and TRBJ2-7, with 7 bases that match TRBD1. The CDR3 region has the DNA TGCAGCGTTGGTTCAGGGGGATACGAGCAGTACTTC. Its translation: CSVGSGGYEQYF.